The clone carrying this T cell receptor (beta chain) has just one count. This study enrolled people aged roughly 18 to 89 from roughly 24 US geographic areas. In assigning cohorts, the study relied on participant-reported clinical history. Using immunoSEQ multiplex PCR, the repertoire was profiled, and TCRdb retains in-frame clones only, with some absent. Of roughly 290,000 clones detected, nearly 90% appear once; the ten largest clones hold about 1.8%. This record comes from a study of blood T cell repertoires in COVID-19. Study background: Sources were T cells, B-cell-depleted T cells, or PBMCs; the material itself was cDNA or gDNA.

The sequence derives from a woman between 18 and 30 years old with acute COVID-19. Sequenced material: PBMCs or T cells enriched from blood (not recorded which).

The CDR3 protein is CASSLGASGGAPSTDTQYF. Written as DNA, the CDR3 is TGTGCCAGCAGCTTAGGGGCTAGCGGAGGGGCCCCTAGCACAGATACGCAGTATTTT. The J gene is TRBJ2-3, the V gene TRBV7-9, with 7 bases matching TRBD2. V lost 1 base, J lost 0 bases, and 13 bases stayed unmatched. The CDR3 is 19 amino acids. The germline gives CDR1 SEHNR, CDR2 FQNEAQ (reference sequence). Full variable domain (remainder filled in from reference TRBV7-9 and TRBJ2-3): DTGVSQNPRHKITKRGQNVTFRCDPISEHNRLYWYRQTLGQGPEFLTYFQNEAQLEKSRLLSDRFSAERPKGSFSTLEIQRTEQGDSAMYLCASSLGASGGAPSTDTQYFGPGTRLTVL.